This is a list of T cell receptor beta chains from one sample in a study of T-cell reconstitution after alpha-beta-depleted transplantation in children. TCRdb reanalysed the PCR reads using MiXCR and keeps one entry per CDR3 protein. The sample contains around 480,000 distinct CDR3 sequences, 32% of which appear only once. Sequencing was performed on PBMCs from the stem cell graft donor, taken from the stem cell graft. The receptors come from a human donor who donated a stem cell graft to a child with aplastic anemia. CDR3s include the opening cysteine and the closing phenylalanine or tryptophan. The D gene is left open where the match is weak. Expanded clones get a size class; other rows say once, few or many, or leave the size out.

J gene	clone size	D gene	V gene	CDR3 protein	CDR3 DNA
TRBJ1-1	NA	NA	TRBV12-5	CASQRQQTGMNTEAFF	TGTGCTAGCCAACGACAGCAAACCGGGATGAACACTGAAGCTTTCTTT
TRBJ1-3	NA	TRBD1	TRBV25-1	CASAGQGYRNTIYF	TGTGCCAGCGCGGGACAGGGGTATAGAAACACCATATATTTT
TRBJ1-2	NA	NA	TRBV30	CAWNRGDGNYGYTF	TGTGCCTGGAATCGAGGGGACGGCAACTATGGCTACACCTTC
TRBJ2-2	NA	NA	TRBV13	CASSHLGEELFF	TGTGCCAGCAGCCACCTCGGCGAGGAGCTGTTTTTT
TRBJ1-1	NA	NA	TRBV19	CASRKGPPTEAFF	TGTGCCAGTAGGAAAGGGCCACCGACTGAAGCTTTCTTT
TRBJ1-5	few	NA	TRBV10-3	CAISKDGRDQPQHF	TGTGCCATCAGTAAAGACGGACGTGATCAGCCCCAGCATTTT
TRBJ2-1	NA	NA	TRBV5-4	CASSLNTNEQFF	TGTGCCAGCAGCTTGAATACCAATGAGCAGTTCTTC
TRBJ1-3	NA	NA	TRBV6-6	CASMGAPGGAVLASGNTIYF	TGTGCCAGCATGGGGGCCCCGGGGGGGGCAGTCCTCGCCTCTGGAAACACCATATATTTT
TRBJ1-1	NA	NA	TRBV12-3/TRBV12-4	CASKEGLGPWAEAFF	TGTGCCTCAAAGGAGGGTCTAGGGCCCTGGGCTGAAGCTTTCTTT
TRBJ2-5	few	NA	TRBV7-2	CASSLSWQETQYF	TGTGCCAGCAGCTTAAGTTGGCAAGAGACCCAGTACTTC
TRBJ1-1	few	NA	TRBV29-1	CSVPGSGDTEAFF	TGCAGCGTACCGGGATCGGGGGACACTGAAGCTTTCTTT
TRBJ1-1	NA	NA	TRBV4-2	CASSQEHGTGAGTEAFF	TGTGCCAGCAGCCAAGAACATGGAACGGGGGCGGGCACTGAAGCTTTCTTT
TRBJ1-4	NA	TRBD1	TRBV27	CASRAGTGVEKLFF	TGTGCCAGCAGAGCCGGGACAGGGGTGGAAAAACTGTTTTTT
TRBJ2-2	NA	NA	TRBV18	CASSRRESTGELFF	TGTGCCAGCTCACGACGGGAGAGCACCGGGGAGCTGTTTTTT
TRBJ2-3	NA	TRBD2	TRBV4-3	CASSPRGGRTDTQYF	TGCGCCAGCAGCCCTAGGGGCGGGAGGACAGATACGCAGTATTTT
TRBJ2-7	NA	NA	TRBV4-2	CASSQRGVGYEQYF	TGTGCCAGCAGCCAAAGGGGTGTCGGCTACGAGCAGTACTTC
TRBJ1-2	few	TRBD1	TRBV29-1	CSAGTGRNGYTF	TGCAGCGCAGGGACAGGGAGGAATGGCTACACCTTC
TRBJ1-4	NA	TRBD1	TRBV5-1	CASSVGTGRLEKLFF	TGCGCCAGCAGCGTGGGGACAGGACGGCTAGAAAAACTGTTTTTT
TRBJ1-4	NA	TRBD1	TRBV20-1	CSARQGGVEKLFF	TGCAGTGCTCGACAGGGGGGGGTGGAAAAACTGTTTTTT
TRBJ2-3	NA	TRBD2	TRBV12-3/TRBV12-4	CASSYSGLAGGHTQYF	TGTGCCAGCAGTTACTCGGGACTAGCGGGGGGTCATACGCAGTATTTT
TRBJ1-1	NA	TRBD1	TRBV5-4	CASSRGTEVEAFF	TGTGCCAGCAGCAGAGGGACAGAAGTTGAAGCTTTCTTT
TRBJ1-1	NA	NA	TRBV10-3	CAISEGNTEAFF	TGTGCCATCAGTGAGGGCAACACTGAAGCTTTCTTT
TRBJ2-1	few	NA	TRBV5-5	CASSLYFANEQFF	TGTGCCAGCAGCTTGTACTTCGCGAATGAGCAGTTCTTC
TRBJ2-1	few	TRBD2	TRBV5-6	CASSPLASGRASEQFF	TGTGCCAGCAGCCCACTGGCTAGCGGGAGGGCCAGTGAGCAGTTCTTC
TRBJ2-3	NA	NA	TRBV9	CASSVAGQLLTDTQYF	TGTGCCAGCAGCGTCGCCGGACAGCTCCTCACAGATACGCAGTATTTT
TRBJ2-1	few	TRBD2	TRBV7-2	CASSSRTSGRVGDEQFF	TGTGCCAGCAGCTCGAGGACTAGCGGGAGGGTCGGCGATGAGCAGTTCTTC
TRBJ2-1	many	TRBD2	TRBV5-1	CASSGTGTNSYNEQFF	TGCGCCAGCAGCGGGACCGGGACTAACTCCTACAATGAGCAGTTCTTC
TRBJ2-3	NA	NA	TRBV9	CASRPIGAYTDTQYF	TGTGCCAGCAGACCCATCGGAGCCTACACAGATACGCAGTATTTT
TRBJ2-1	NA	NA	TRBV4-1	CASAGAGTYNEQFF	TGCGCCAGCGCGGGGGCGGGAACCTACAATGAGCAGTTCTTC
TRBJ2-1	NA	TRBD1	TRBV29-1	CSVGATGLANEQFF	TGCAGCGTTGGAGCGACAGGGTTGGCCAATGAGCAGTTCTTC
TRBJ2-2	NA	TRBD2	TRBV20-1	CSAGTSGVLNTGELFF	TGCAGTGCTGGGACTAGCGGGGTATTAAACACCGGGGAGCTGTTTTTT
TRBJ1-4	few	NA	TRBV12-3/TRBV12-4	CASSVKATDEKLFF	TGTGCCAGCAGTGTGAAGGCTACTGATGAAAAACTGTTTTTT
TRBJ2-3	few	NA	TRBV20-1	CSVSNQPGLQTPDTQYF	TGCAGTGTTTCGAACCAACCGGGACTCCAAACGCCAGATACGCAGTATTTT
TRBJ1-2	NA	TRBD1	TRBV24-1	CATSEGQLDGYTF	TGTGCCACCAGTGAGGGACAGTTGGATGGCTACACCTTC
TRBJ1-2	many	TRBD1	TRBV11-2	CASSSRDRANYGYTF	TGTGCCAGCAGCTCCCGGGACAGGGCTAACTATGGCTACACCTTC
TRBJ2-3	NA	NA	TRBV5-1	CASSPEHTDTQYF	TGCGCCAGCAGCCCGGAGCACACAGATACGCAGTATTTT
TRBJ2-7	NA	NA	TRBV29-1	CSVEVGRDYEQYF	TGCAGCGTTGAAGTTGGCCGGGACTACGAGCAGTACTTC
TRBJ1-5	NA	TRBD1	TRBV7-2	CASSPGTGSQPQHF	TGTGCCAGCAGCCCAGGGACAGGGTCTCAGCCCCAGCATTTT
TRBJ2-1	NA	NA	TRBV12-3/TRBV12-4	CASSFWSGGDEQFF	TGTGCCAGCAGTTTTTGGTCCGGGGGCGATGAGCAGTTCTTC
TRBJ1-1	few	TRBD1	TRBV5-1	CASSRDRGMGNTEAFF	TGCGCCAGCAGCCGGGACAGGGGAATGGGGAACACTGAAGCTTTCTTT
TRBJ2-5	few	TRBD1	TRBV6-2/TRBV6-3	CASSYSLDRVEETQYF	TGTGCCAGCAGTTACTCATTGGACAGGGTCGAAGAGACCCAGTACTTC
TRBJ1-6	NA	NA	TRBV10-3	CAISVGDIHSPLHF	TGTGCCATCAGTGTAGGGGACATCCATTCACCCCTCCACTTT
TRBJ2-5	NA	TRBD2	TRBV20-1	CSARPGLANQETQYF	TGCAGTGCTAGACCGGGACTAGCTAACCAAGAGACCCAGTACTTC